This TCR beta chain was documented in a study of T cell responses to AZD1222 COVID-19 vaccine. The repertoire was sequenced with immunoSEQ multiplex PCR; TCRdb's copy has only in-frame clones and lacks some. The repertoire holds over 90,000 clones, with 75% to 95% as singletons. General study points: Reportedly, nearly half the spike-specific TCRs target unmutated variant regions.

Remarks on this clone: Antigen: not known.

This sample comprised peripheral blood, obtained on day 0 of AZD1222 vaccination. The clonotype was recovered from an adult in good health.

CDR3 bases: TGCAGCGTCCCAACGCAGCAAGAGACCCAGTACTTC. This translates into CSVPTQQETQYF. The chain is built from TRBV29-1 and TRBJ2-5; no reliable D call. The CDR3 has 12 amino acids. The V gene lost 6 bases and the J gene lost 2 bases, with 10 bases spanning the gap. Germline CDR1 and CDR2: SQVTM and ANQGSEA.